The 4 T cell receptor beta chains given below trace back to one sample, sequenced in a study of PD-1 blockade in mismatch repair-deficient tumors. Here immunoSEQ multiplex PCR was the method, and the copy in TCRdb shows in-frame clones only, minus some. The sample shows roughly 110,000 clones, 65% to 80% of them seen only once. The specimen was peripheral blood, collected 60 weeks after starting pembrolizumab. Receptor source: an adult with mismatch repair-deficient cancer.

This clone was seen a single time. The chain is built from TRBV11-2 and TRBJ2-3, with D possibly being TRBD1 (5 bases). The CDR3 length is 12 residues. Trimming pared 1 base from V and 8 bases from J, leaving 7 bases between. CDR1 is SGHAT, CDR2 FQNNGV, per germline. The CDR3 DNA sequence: TGTGCCAGCAGCTTAGGGCAGGGTACGCAGTATTTT. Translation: CASSLGQGTQYF.

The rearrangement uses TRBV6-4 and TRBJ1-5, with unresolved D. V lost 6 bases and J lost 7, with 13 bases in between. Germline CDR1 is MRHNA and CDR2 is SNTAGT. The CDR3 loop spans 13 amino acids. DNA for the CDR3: TGTGCCAGCAGCCTAGGGCCGGGACAGCCCCAGCATTTT. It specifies CASSLGPGQPQHF.

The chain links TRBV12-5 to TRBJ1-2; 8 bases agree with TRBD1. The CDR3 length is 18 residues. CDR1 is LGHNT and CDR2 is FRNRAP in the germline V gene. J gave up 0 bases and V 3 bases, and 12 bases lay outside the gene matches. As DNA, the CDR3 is TGTGCTAGTGGTTTCTATAACATATGGGACAGGACTAACTATGGCTACACCTTC. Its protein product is CASGFYNIWDRTNYGYTF.

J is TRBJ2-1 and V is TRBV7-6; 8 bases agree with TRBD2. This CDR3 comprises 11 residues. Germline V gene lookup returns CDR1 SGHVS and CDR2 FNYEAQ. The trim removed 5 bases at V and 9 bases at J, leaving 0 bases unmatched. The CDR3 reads CASSREGEQFF. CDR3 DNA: TGTGCCAGCAGCCGGGAGGGTGAGCAGTTCTTC.